This TCR beta chain was sequenced during a study of a mutant IDH1 vaccine in newly diagnosed glioma. Overall study findings and caveats: Top-clonotype changes in peripheral T cells seemed unrelated to pseudoprogression.

Sequenced by immunoSEQ multiplex PCR; TCRdb stores in-frame clones only, minus some. Of fewer than 40,000 clones in the sample, around three quarters were seen once. Time point described: week 5, during vaccination. Vaccination used 300 ug of mutant IDH1 20-mer peptide per dose, with topical imiquimod. The length of the CDR3 is 14 residues. With 5 bases removed from V and 2 bases from J, the gap between germline ends came to 11 bases. Germline lookup yields CDR1 MNHEY and CDR2 SVGAGI. About this clone: The antigen is undetermined.

The chain carries TRBV6-5 and TRBJ2-3; no clear D gene. The receptor's source is a middle-aged man with glioma. Material: PBMCs, obtained from a glioma patient whose treatment included an IDH1 peptide vaccine. This chain's CDR3 is CASSESRSTDTQYF. The CDR3 region has the DNA TGTGCCAGCAGTGAGTCTAGATCCACAGATACGCAGTATTTT.